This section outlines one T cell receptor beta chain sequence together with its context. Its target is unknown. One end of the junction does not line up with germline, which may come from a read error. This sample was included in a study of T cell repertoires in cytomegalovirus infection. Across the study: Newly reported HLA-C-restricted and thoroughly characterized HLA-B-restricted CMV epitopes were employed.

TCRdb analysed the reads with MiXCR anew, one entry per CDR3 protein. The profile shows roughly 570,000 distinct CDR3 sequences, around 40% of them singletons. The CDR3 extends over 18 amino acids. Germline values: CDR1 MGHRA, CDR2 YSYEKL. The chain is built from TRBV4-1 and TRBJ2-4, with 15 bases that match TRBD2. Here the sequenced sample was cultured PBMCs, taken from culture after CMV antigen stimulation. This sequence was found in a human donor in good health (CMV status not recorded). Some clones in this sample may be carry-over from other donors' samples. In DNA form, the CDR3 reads TGTGCCAGCAGCCAAGACTGGACTAGCGGGGGGGCCGTCGGCATTCAGTACTTC. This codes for CASSQDWTSGGAVGIQYF.